The 18 T cell receptor beta chains given below trace back to one sample, sequenced in a study of identifying expanded T cells in peripheral blood. Sequencing used immunoSEQ multiplex PCR; TCRdb keeps in-frame clones, though not all of them. The top ten clones hold just under 8.5% of a sample with about 110,000 clones, around 89% of them seen once. The material sequenced was blood. The receptor source for this set is a person between 18 and 70 years old in good health.

This clone was seen once. CDR3: CASSEGRNSYGYTF. CDR3 nucleotides: TGTGCCAGCAGTGAGGGCAGGAACTCCTATGGCTACACCTTC. The V call is TRBV2, the J call TRBJ1-2; D gene ambiguous. With 3 bases removed from V and 4 bases from J, the gap between germline ends came to 12 bases. The CDR3 extends over 14 amino acids. CDR1 is SNHLY and CDR2 is FYNNEI in the germline V gene.

The chain combines TRBV18 with TRBJ1-5; no firm D call. The CDR3 loop spans 17 amino acids. Trimming stripped 5 bases from V and 0 bases from J, with 17 bases between. The germline CDR1 and CDR2 sequences are KGHSH and LQKENI. The CDR3 spells CASSLGIRQYSNQPQHF. The CDR3 nucleotides are TGTGCCAGCTCATTAGGGATTAGGCAATATAGCAATCAGCCCCAGCATTTT.

The genes are TRBV5-1 and TRBJ2-7; 9 positions match TRBD2. The CDR3 has 15 amino acids. The V and J ends lost 2 bases and 2 bases, in that order; junction bases with no gene match: 5. Germline-derived CDR1 and CDR2 are SGHRS and YFSETQ. The CDR3 DNA reads TGCGCCAGCAGCTTTAGCGGGAGTAATCCCTACGAGCAGTACTTC. Translated, it gives CASSFSGSNPYEQYF.

This chain uses TRBV6-1 with TRBJ2-7; 10 bases map to TRBD1. Trimming removed 0 bases from V and 3 bases from J; junction bases left unmatched: 2. Per the germline V gene, CDR1 is MNHNS and CDR2 is SASEGT. This CDR3 is 15 amino acids long. The CDR3 DNA reads TGTGCCAGCAGTGAAGCGGGGGACAGGGGCTACGAGCAGTACTTC. The encoded protein is CASSEAGDRGYEQYF.

This sequence joins TRBV6-5 and TRBJ1-2; 8 positions agree with TRBD1. The germline V gene encodes CDR1 MNHEY and CDR2 SVGAGI. The CDR3 length is 14 residues. Trimming took 4 bases from V and 7 from J; bases not matched to a gene: 8. CDR3 amino acids: CASSFGQGAAGYTF. The CDR3 DNA reads as TGTGCCAGCAGTTTTGGCCAGGGGGCGGCTGGCTACACCTTC.

This sequence joins TRBV7-3 and TRBJ2-1; D gene unclear. The CDR3 totals 16 residues. The V end was cut by 0 bases, the J end by 2 bases, with 11 bases between. Germline CDR1 reads SGHTA; CDR2 reads FQGTGA. The CDR3 loop reads CASSLTFDRAYNEQFF. The CDR3, as DNA: TGTGCCAGCAGCTTAACGTTTGATCGAGCCTACAATGAGCAGTTCTTC. The full variable domain, in which reference TRBV7-3 and TRBJ2-1 provide the parts outside the CDR3, is GAGVSQTPSNKVTEKGKYVELRCDPISGHTALYWYRQSLGQGPEFLIYFQGTGAADDSGLPNDRFFAVRPEGSVSTLKIQRTERGDSAVYLCASSLTFDRAYNEQFFGPGTRLTVL.

This sequence joins TRBV5-1 and TRBJ1-1; TRBD1 matches 8 bases. CDR1 and CDR2 (germline): SGHRS, YFSETQ. Trimming cost V 3 bases and J 4 bases; bases outside gene matches: 20. The length of the CDR3 is 19 residues. The DNA for the CDR3 is TGCGCCAGCAGCTCGGAACCGAGGGTCCCAGGGGGCGGTTTCACTGAAGCTTTCTTT. This translates into CASSSEPRVPGGGFTEAFF.

The chain recombines TRBV29-1 with TRBJ2-3; D remains ambiguous. The CDR3 sequence is 11 residues long. Deletions cut 6 bases from V and 4 bases from J, with 8 bases between. Germline V gene sequence: CDR1 SQVTM, CDR2 ANQGSEA. The CDR3 DNA reads TGCAGCGTCTCGGACCCAGATACGCAGTATTTT. Translating it yields CSVSDPDTQYF.

This clone was seen once. This chain links TRBV28 with TRBJ1-2, with TRBD1 matching 8 bases. The ends lost 5 bases at V and 7 bases at J; junction bases unmatched: 12. Per the germline V gene, CDR1 is MDHEN and CDR2 is SYDVKM. The CDR3 extends over 15 amino acids. CDR3 sequence: CASSPPGQDRAGYTF. CDR3 bases: TGTGCCAGCAGTCCGCCGGGACAGGATAGGGCTGGCTACACCTTC.

The chain combines TRBV6-5 with TRBJ2-7; 7 positions match TRBD2. The V gene end was trimmed by 0 bases and the J gene end by 4 bases; junction bases not matched to a gene: 3. CDR3 length: 14 residues. Germline CDR1 MNHEY, CDR2 SVGAGI. The CDR3 sequence is CASSYSYSGYEQYF. The CDR3 DNA reads as TGTGCCAGCAGTTACTCCTATAGCGGGTACGAGCAGTACTTC.

This clone came up once. The chain uses TRBV5-1 and TRBJ2-7, with unresolved D. CDR3 length: 12 amino acids. The ends were cut back, 4 bases at V and 3 bases at J, with 8 bases in the middle. CDR1 is SGHRS, CDR2 YFSETQ, per germline. The chain's CDR3 is CASSVVGYEQYF. The CDR3 nucleotides are TGCGCCAGCAGCGTGGTCGGCTACGAGCAGTACTTC.

The chain couples TRBV4-1 to TRBJ2-5, with D perhaps matching TRBD1 (6 bases). Trimming shortened V by 4 bases and J by 2 bases, and 11 bases separated the two germline ends. The CDR3 covers 14 residues. Germline loops: CDR1 MGHRA, CDR2 YSYEKL. Here the CDR3 reads CASSPGVRQETQYF. The CDR3 DNA reads as TGCGCCAGCAGCCCAGGGGTCAGACAAGAGACCCAGTACTTC.

The chain has TRBV19 and TRBJ1-1; TRBD1 aligns across 7 bases. This CDR3 has 14 amino acids. With 8 bases clipped from V and 4 bases from J, the junction kept 10 bases outside the gene matches. Per germline, CDR1 LNHDA and CDR2 SQIVND (reference sequence). The CDR3 here is CASGKNRGSTEAFF. CDR3 sequence (DNA): TGTGCCAGTGGTAAGAACAGGGGAAGCACTGAAGCTTTCTTT.

The sample holds one count of this clone. The chain has TRBV9 and TRBJ2-5, with no clear D. V lost 0 bases and J lost 5, with 8 bases in between. The germline V gene has CDR1 SGDLS and CDR2 YYNGEE. The CDR3 loop spans 13 amino acids. The DNA for the CDR3 is TGTGCCAGCAGCGTAGGTTGGGTGGAGACCCAGTACTTC. Amino acids: CASSVGWVETQYF.

This chain links TRBV2 with TRBJ2-5; the D is unclear. Trimming shortened V by 6 bases and J by 4 bases, and 15 bases separated the two germline ends. Per germline, CDR1 SNHLY and CDR2 FYNNEI. The CDR3 is 14 residues long. The CDR3 region has the DNA TGTGCCAGCAGCGCCCCGGCCCGCCGAGAGACCCAGTACTTC. Encoded protein: CASSAPARRETQYF.

The table lists this clone with a count of one. The gene calls are TRBV27 and TRBJ2-7; D is uncertain. This CDR3 is 11 amino acids long. CDR1 and CDR2 from the germline V gene are MNHEY and SMNVEV (reference sequence). The V end lost 4 bases, the J end lost 4 bases, and 5 bases lay between the germline ends. CDR3 in amino acids: CASSSGYEQYF. In DNA form, the CDR3 reads TGTGCCAGCAGTTCGGGTTACGAGCAGTACTTC.

The table lists this clone with a count of one. The chain recombines TRBV6-1 with TRBJ2-5; D gene uncertain. Germline loops: CDR1 MNHNS, CDR2 SASEGT. This CDR3 region has 14 residues. The V end was cut by 4 bases, the J end by 2 bases, with 11 bases between. CDR3 sequence reads: CASSVSGMQETQYF. The CDR3 nucleotides read TGTGCCAGCAGTGTTTCCGGTATGCAAGAGACCCAGTACTTC.

In this sample, this clone turned up a few times. DNA for the CDR3: TGTGCCAGCAGTGCCCTCAATGAGCAGTTCTTC. Protein product: CASSALNEQFF. The chain carries TRBV6-1 and TRBJ2-1; D gene uncertain. The V and J ends lost 4 bases and 6 bases respectively, with 4 bases between them. The CDR3 is 11 residues long. Germline CDR1 MNHNS, CDR2 SASEGT.